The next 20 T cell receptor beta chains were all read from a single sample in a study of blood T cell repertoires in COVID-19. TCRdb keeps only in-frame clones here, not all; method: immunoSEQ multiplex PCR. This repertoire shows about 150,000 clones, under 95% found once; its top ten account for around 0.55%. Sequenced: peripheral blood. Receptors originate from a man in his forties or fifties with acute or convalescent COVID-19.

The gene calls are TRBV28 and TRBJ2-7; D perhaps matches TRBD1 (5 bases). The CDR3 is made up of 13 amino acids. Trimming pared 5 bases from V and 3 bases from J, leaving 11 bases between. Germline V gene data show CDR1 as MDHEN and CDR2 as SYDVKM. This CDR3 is CASSTTENYEQYV. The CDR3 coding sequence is TGTGCCAGCAGTACGACAGAAAACTACGAGCAGTACGTC.

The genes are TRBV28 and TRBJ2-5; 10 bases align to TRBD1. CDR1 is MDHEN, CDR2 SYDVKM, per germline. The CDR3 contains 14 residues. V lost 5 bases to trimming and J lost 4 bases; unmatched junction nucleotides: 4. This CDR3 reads CASSTRQGAETQYF. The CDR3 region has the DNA TGTGCCAGCAGTACCCGACAGGGGGCAGAGACCCAGTACTTC.

Here the CDR3 DNA reads TGTGCCAGCAGCCTTTCACACAGCTTCTATGGCTACACCTTC. This codes for CASSLSHSFYGYTF. The chain uses TRBV7-2 and TRBJ1-2; D gene unclear. The germline V gene encodes CDR1 SGHTA and CDR2 FQGNSA. This CDR3 contains 14 residues. Between the trimmed V and J ends, which lost 5 bases and 4 bases, there was a span of 14 bases. Drawing the rest from reference TRBV7-2 and TRBJ1-2, the complete variable domain is GAGVSQSPSNKVTEKGKDVELRCDPISGHTALYWYRQSLGQGLEFLIYFQGNSAPDKSGLPSDRFSAERTGGSVSTLTIQRTQQEDSAVYLCASSLSHSFYGYTFGSGTRLTVV.

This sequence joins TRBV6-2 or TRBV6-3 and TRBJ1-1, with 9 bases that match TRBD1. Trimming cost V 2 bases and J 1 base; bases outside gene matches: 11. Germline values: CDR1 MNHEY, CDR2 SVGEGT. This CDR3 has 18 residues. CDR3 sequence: CASSYLPQGATGNTEAFF. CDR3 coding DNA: TGTGCCAGCAGTTACCTCCCACAGGGGGCTACCGGGAACACTGAAGCTTTCTTT.

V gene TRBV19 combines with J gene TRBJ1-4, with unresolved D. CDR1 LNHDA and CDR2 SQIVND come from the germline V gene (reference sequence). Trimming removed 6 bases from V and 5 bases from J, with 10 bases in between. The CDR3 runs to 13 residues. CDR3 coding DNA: TGTGCCAGTAGACCCAGCGCGAATGAAAAACTGTTTTTT. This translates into CASRPSANEKLFF.

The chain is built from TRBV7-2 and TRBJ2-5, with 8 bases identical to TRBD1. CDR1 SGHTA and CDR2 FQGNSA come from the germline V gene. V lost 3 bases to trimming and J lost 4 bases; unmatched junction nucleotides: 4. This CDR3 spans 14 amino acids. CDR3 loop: CASSFDRGTETQYF. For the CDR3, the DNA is TGTGCCAGCAGCTTCGACAGGGGCACAGAGACCCAGTACTTC.

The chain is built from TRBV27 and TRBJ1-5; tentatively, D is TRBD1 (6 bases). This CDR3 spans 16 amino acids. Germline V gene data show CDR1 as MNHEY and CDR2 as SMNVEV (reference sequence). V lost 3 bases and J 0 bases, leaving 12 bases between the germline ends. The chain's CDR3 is CASSFSGQYSNQPQHF. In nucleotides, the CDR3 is TGTGCCAGCAGTTTCTCTGGACAGTATAGCAATCAGCCCCAGCATTTT.

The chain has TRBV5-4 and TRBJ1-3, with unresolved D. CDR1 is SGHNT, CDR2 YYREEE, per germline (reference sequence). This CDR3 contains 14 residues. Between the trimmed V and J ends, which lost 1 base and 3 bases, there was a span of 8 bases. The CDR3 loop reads CASSLLGSGNTIYF. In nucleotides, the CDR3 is TGTGCCAGCAGCTTGCTAGGGAGTGGAAACACCATATATTTT.

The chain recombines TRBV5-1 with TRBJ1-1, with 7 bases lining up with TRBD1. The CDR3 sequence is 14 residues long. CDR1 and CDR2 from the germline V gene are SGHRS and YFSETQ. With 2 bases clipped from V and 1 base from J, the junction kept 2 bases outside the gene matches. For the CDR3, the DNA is TGCGCCAGCAGCTTCGGGACAGCGAACACTGAAGCTTTCTTT. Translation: CASSFGTANTEAFF. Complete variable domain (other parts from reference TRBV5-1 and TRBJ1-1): KAGVTQTPRYLIKTRGQQVTLSCSPISGHRSVSWYQQTPGQGLQFLFEYFSETQRNKGNFPGRFSGRQFSNSRSEMNVSTLELGDSALYLCASSFGTANTEAFFGQGTRLTVV.

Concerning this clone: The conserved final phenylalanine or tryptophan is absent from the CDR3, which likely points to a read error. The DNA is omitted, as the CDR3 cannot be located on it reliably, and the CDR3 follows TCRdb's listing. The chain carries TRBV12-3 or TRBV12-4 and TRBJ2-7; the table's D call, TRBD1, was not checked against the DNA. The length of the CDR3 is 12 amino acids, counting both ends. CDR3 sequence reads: CASSSSPGQLSL.

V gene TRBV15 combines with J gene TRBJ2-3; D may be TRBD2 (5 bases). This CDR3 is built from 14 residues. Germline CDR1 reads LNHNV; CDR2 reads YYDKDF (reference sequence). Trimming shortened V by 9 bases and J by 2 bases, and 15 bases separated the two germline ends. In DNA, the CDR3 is TGTGCCACAAAACTCGACTACTTCACAGATACGCAGTATTTT. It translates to CATKLDYFTDTQYF.

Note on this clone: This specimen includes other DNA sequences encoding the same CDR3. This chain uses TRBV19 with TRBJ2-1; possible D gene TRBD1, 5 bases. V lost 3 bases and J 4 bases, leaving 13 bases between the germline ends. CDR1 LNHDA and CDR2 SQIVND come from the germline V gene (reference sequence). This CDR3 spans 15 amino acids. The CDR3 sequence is CASSIGQGPYNEQFF. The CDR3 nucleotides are TGTGCCAGTAGTATTGGCCAGGGTCCTTACAATGAGCAGTTCTTC.

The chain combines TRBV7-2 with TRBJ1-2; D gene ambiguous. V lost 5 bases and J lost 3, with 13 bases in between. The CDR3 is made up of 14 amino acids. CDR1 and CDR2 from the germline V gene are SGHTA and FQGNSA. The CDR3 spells CASSAETPYYGYTF. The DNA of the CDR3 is TGTGCCAGCAGCGCCGAGACACCTTACTATGGCTACACCTTC.

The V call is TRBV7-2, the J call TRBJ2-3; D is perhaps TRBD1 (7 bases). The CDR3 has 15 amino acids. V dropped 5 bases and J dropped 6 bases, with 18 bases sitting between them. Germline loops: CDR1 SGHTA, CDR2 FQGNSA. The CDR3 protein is CASSLQEGAGDTQYF. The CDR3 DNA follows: TGTGCCAGCAGCCTACAAGAGGGGGCGGGGGATACGCAGTATTTT.

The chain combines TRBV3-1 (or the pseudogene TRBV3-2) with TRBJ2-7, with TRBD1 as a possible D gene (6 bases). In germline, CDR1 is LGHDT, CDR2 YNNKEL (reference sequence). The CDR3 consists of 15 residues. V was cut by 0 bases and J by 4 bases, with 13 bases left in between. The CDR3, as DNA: TGTGCCAGCAGCCAAGATAGGCAGGGGCAGTACGAGCAGTACGTC. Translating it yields CASSQDRQGQYEQYV.

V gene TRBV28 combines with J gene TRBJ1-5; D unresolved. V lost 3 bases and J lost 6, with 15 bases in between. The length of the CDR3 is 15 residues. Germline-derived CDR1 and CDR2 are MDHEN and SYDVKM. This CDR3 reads CASSFDREFGQPQHF. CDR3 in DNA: TGTGCCAGCAGTTTCGACCGGGAATTTGGTCAGCCCCAGCATTTT. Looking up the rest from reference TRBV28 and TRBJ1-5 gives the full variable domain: DVKVTQSSRYLVKRTGEKVFLECVQDMDHENMFWYRQDPGLGLRLIYFSYDVKMKEKGDIPEGYSVSREKKERFSLILESASTNQTSMYLCASSFDREFGQPQHFGDGTRLSIL.

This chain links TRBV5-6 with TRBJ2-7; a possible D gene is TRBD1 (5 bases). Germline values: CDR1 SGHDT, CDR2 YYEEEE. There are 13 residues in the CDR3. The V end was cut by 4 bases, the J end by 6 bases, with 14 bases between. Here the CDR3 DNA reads TGTGCCAGCAGCCCGAGTTCAGGGCTCGAGCAGTACGTC. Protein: CASSPSSGLEQYV.

The CDR3: CATSGPAGVNTGELFF. CDR3 bases: TGTGCCACCAGTGGCCCAGCGGGAGTGAACACCGGGGAGCTGTTTTTT. The chain recombines TRBV24-1 with TRBJ2-2; 8 nucleotides align to TRBD2. CDR3 size: 16 residues. The V segment lost 5 bases and the J segment 1 base; nucleotides outside the gene matches: 5. The germline gives CDR1 KGHDR, CDR2 SFDVKD.

The CDR3 DNA reads TGTGCCAGCAGCTTGGGCGGACAGGGGGCATCCTACAATGAGCAGTTCTTC. Amino acids: CASSLGGQGASYNEQFF. V and J are TRBV7-3 and TRBJ2-1, with 11 positions matching TRBD1. Germline values: CDR1 SGHTA, CDR2 FQGTGA. The trim removed 3 bases at V and 1 base at J, leaving 5 bases unmatched. This CDR3 is built from 17 residues. Complete variable domain (other parts from reference TRBV7-3 and TRBJ2-1): GAGVSQTPSNKVTEKGKYVELRCDPISGHTALYWYRQSLGQGPEFLIYFQGTGAADDSGLPNDRFFAVRPEGSVSTLKIQRTERGDSAVYLCASSLGGQGASYNEQFFGPGTRLTVL.

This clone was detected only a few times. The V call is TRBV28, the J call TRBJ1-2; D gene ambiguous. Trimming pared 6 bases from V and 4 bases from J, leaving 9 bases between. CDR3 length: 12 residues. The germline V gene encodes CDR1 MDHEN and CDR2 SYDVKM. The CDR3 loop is CASSRRGYGYTF. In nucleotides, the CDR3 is TGTGCCAGCAGCCGGCGGGGCTATGGCTACACCTTC.